Presented here are 12 T cell receptor beta chains from one specimen sequenced in a study of regulatory T cells in long-lasting Graves disease. The time point was: persistent/refractory GD, antithyroid drugs over 5 years with positive TRAb. The TCR library was made from RNA extracted from PBMCs. Relying on iRepertoire HTBI primers and Arm-PCR of CDR3 regions, the team built TCR beta libraries. TCRdb recomputed calls from the multiplex PCR reads with MiXCR, one row per CDR3 protein. The data contain roughly 400,000 distinct CDR3 sequences, around 20% of them singletons. The sequences come from peripheral blood mononuclear cells (PBMCs), collected when the disease was refractory, from a patient treated with antithyroid drugs. The receptors shown here come from a female donor with Graves disease.

In its sample, this clonotype was seen a few times. The J gene is TRBJ1-4, the V gene TRBV25-1; no clear D. Germline CDR1 MGHDK, CDR2 SYGVNS. The CDR3 totals 19 residues. Trimming left V 6 bases short and J 6 bases short, with 29 bases between. As DNA, the CDR3 is TGTGCCAGCAGCACAATCTCGCCGGGTCCTGAATTCCCCGATGAAAAACTGTTTTTT. Its protein product is CASSTISPGPEFPDEKLFF.

This clonotype was seen repeatedly, ten times or more. This chain links TRBV6-5 with TRBJ2-7; D unclear. The germline gives CDR1 MNHEY, CDR2 SVGAGI. V shed 4 bases and J shed 3 bases, with 10 bases lying between them. The CDR3 is 13 residues long. In nucleotides, the CDR3 is TGTGCCAGCAGTTGGGCCCCGCTCTACGAGCAGTACTTC. It encodes CASSWAPLYEQYF.

The chain has TRBV6-5 and TRBJ2-4, with D perhaps matching TRBD2 (5 bases). CDR1 MNHEY and CDR2 SVGAGI come from the germline V gene. This CDR3 region has 13 residues. V shed 0 bases and J shed 11 bases, with 11 bases lying between them. In DNA, the CDR3 is TGTGCCAGCAGTTACTCCCTGGCGGAGGTTCAGTACTTC. It is translated as CASSYSLAEVQYF.

The J gene is TRBJ1-2, the V gene TRBV29-1; 8 bases are shared with TRBD1. Germline values: CDR1 SQVTM, CDR2 ANQGSEA. V lost 6 bases to trimming and J lost 2 bases; unmatched junction nucleotides: 2. This CDR3 has 12 amino acids. This CDR3 is CSVAGGNYGYTF. CDR3 nucleotides: TGCAGCGTGGCAGGGGGCAACTATGGCTACACCTTC. Drawing the rest from reference TRBV29-1 and TRBJ1-2, the complete variable domain is SAVISQKPSRDICQRGTSLTIQCQVDSQVTMMFWYRQQPGQSLTLIATANQGSEATYESGFVIDKFPISRPNLTFSTLTVSNMSPEDSSIYLCSVAGGNYGYTFGSGTRLTVV.

V is TRBV20-1 and J is TRBJ2-3; D uncertain. The CDR3 covers 13 residues. Trimming pared 3 bases from V and 2 bases from J, leaving 9 bases between. Germline CDR1 and CDR2: DFQATT and SNEGSKA (reference sequence). This CDR3 reads CSARRPLTDTQYF. The CDR3 coding sequence is TGCAGTGCTAGGAGACCCCTCACAGATACGCAGTATTTT.

Notes on this clonotype: A much larger clone differs by one base, so this may be a read error. The chain is built from TRBV2 and TRBJ2-5; the D gene could be TRBD1 or TRBD2 (6 bases each). Germline lookup yields CDR1 SNHLY and CDR2 FYNNEI. Deletions cut 7 bases from V and 5 bases from J, with 17 bases between. The length of the CDR3 is 14 residues. The CDR3 DNA reads as TGTGCCAGCAACTTCGGGGGCTCATGGGAGACCCAGTACTTC. Residues: CASNFGGSWETQYF. Based on the CDR3 plus reference TRBV2 and TRBJ2-5, the full variable domain is EPEVTQTPSHQVTQMGQEVILRCVPISNHLYFYWYRQILGQKVEFLVSFYNNEISEKSEIFDDQFSVERPDGSNFTLKIRSTKLEDSAMYFCASNFGGSWETQYFGPGTRLLVL.

This clonotype has just a few counts. The chain's CDR3 is CASSRVDQPQHF. For the CDR3, the DNA is TGTGCCAGCAGCCGGGTCGATCAGCCCCAGCATTTT. V usage is TRBV6-1 and J usage is TRBJ1-5; D is ambiguous. The CDR3 consists of 12 residues. The germline V gene encodes CDR1 MNHNS and CDR2 SASEGT. The ends were cut back, 6 bases at V and 5 bases at J, with 8 bases in the middle.

The sample holds a few counts of this clonotype. The chain has TRBV15 and TRBJ2-6, with TRBD2 matching 11 bases. V was clipped by 0 bases and J by 4 bases; unmatched bases: 5. The CDR3 consists of 18 residues. The germline V gene encodes CDR1 LNHNV and CDR2 YYDKDF (reference sequence). In nucleotides, the CDR3 is TGTGCCACCAGCAGAGATCTAGCGGGAGGATCCGGGGCCAACGTCCTGACTTTC. This translates into CATSRDLAGGSGANVLTF.

The genes are TRBV30 and TRBJ1-6; D might be TRBD1 (6 bases). V lost 3 bases and J 6 bases, leaving 12 bases between the germline ends. The CDR3 loop spans 14 amino acids. CDR1 is GTSNPN and CDR2 is SVGIG in the germline V gene (reference sequence). CDR3 loop: CAWRVGHFNSPLHF. In DNA, the CDR3 is TGTGCCTGGAGAGTGGGACACTTTAATTCACCCCTCCACTTT. Full variable domain (outside the CDR3, taken from reference TRBV30 and TRBJ1-6): SQTIHQWPATLVQPVGSPLSLECTVEGTSNPNLYWYRQAAGRGLQLLFYSVGIGQISSEVPQNLSASRPQDRQFILSSKKLLLSDSGFYLCAWRVGHFNSPLHFGNGTRLTVT.

This clonotype was observed at least ten times. J is TRBJ1-1 and V is TRBV20-1, with TRBD1 matching over 9 bases. Trimming cost V 6 bases and J 6 bases; bases outside gene matches: 5. Germline CDR1 is DFQATT and CDR2 is SNEGSKA (reference sequence). The CDR3 contains 12 residues. The CDR3 DNA is TGCAGTGCGGACAGGGGAGGGGCTGAAGCTTTCTTT. Translating it yields CSADRGGAEAFF.

This clonotype was counted a few times. The chain has TRBV7-9 and TRBJ2-2; tentatively, D is TRBD1 (7 bases). Germline CDR1 and CDR2: SEHNR and FQNEAQ (reference sequence). This CDR3 region has 16 residues. The V and J ends lost 5 bases and 5 bases respectively, with 18 bases between them. In DNA, the CDR3 is TGTGCCAGCAGCCCGTCGGGCAGGGGGAGGACCGGGGAGCTGTTTTTT. This sequence encodes CASSPSGRGRTGELFF.

This clonotype was recorded a few times. This chain connects TRBV9 to TRBJ2-7; unclear D gene. The length of the CDR3 is 13 residues. The V gene's germline CDR1 is SGDLS and CDR2 YYNGEE. The ends were cut back, 2 bases at V and 6 bases at J, with 12 bases in the middle. The CDR3, as DNA: TGTGCCAGCAGCGTCAAAGTGGGTGGCGAGCAGTACTTC. It yields the protein CASSVKVGGEQYF.